The source of this TCR beta chain is a study of T cell clusters in autoimmune cytopenias. In germline, CDR1 is LNHDA, CDR2 SQIVND (reference sequence). This CDR3 is 16 amino acids long. TRB rearrangements were amplified by touch-down multiplex PCR with mixed TRB-A/B primers. TCRdb re-called the multiplex PCR reads and catalogs CDR3 proteins one per entry, DNA excluded. The ten top clones account for 60% to 75%, within a sample of 5,000 to 7,000 distinct CDR3 sequences. TRB amplification used around 260 ng of peripheral blood genomic DNA. Separately, the same data were catalogued under a study of T cell repertoires in aging, cancer and after chemotherapy. As that report states: Healthy donor repertoires were recorded over several months to years and showed clear clonal overlap.

The specimen was peripheral blood. The chain recombines TRBV19 with TRBJ2-5; TCRdb gives TRBD2 as the D gene, but with no DNA this cannot be confirmed. The TCR comes from a human donor in good health. The CDR3 protein is CASRSSLAGEGETQYF.